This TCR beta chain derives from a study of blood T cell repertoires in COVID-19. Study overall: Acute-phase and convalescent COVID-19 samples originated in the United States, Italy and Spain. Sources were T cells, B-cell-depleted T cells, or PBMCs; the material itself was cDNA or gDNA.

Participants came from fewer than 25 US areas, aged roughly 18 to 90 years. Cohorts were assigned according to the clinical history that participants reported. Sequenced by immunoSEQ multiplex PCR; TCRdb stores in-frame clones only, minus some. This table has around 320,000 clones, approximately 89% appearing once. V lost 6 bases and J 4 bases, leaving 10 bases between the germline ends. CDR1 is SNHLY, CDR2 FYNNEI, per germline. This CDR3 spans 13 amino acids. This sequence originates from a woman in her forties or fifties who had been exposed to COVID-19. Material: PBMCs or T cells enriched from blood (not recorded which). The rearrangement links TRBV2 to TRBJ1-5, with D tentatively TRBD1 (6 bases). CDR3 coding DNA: TGTGCCAGCAGCGGGACACCTAATCAGCCCCAGCATTTT. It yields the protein CASSGTPNQPQHF. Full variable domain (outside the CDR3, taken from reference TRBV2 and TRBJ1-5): EPEVTQTPSHQVTQMGQEVILRCVPISNHLYFYWYRQILGQKVEFLVSFYNNEISEKSEIFDDQFSVERPDGSNFTLKIRSTKLEDSAMYFCASSGTPNQPQHFGDGTRLSIL.